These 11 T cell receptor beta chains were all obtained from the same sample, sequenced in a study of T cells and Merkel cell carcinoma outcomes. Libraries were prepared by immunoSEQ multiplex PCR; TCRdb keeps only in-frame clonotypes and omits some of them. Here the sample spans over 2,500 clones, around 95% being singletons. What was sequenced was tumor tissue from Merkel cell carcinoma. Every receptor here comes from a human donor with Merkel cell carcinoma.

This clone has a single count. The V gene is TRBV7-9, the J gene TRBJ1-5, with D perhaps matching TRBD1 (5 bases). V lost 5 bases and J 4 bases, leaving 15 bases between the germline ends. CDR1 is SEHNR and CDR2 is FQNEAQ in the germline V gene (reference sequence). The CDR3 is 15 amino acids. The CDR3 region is CASSRDVSPNQPQHF. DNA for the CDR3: TGTGCCAGCAGCCGGGACGTCAGCCCAAATCAGCCCCAGCATTTT.

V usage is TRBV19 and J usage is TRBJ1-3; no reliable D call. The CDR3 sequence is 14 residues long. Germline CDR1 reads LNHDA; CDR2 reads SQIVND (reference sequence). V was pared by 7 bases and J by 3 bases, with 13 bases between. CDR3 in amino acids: CASKDPVFGNTIYF. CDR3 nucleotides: TGTGCCAGTAAAGATCCAGTTTTTGGAAACACCATATATTTT.

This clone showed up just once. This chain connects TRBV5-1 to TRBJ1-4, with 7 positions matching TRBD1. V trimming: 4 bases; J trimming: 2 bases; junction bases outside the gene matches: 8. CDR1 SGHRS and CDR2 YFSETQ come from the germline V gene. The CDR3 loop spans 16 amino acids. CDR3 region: CASSNDRANTNEKLFF. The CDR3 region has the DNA TGCGCCAGCAGCAATGACAGGGCTAATACTAATGAAAAACTGTTTTTT.

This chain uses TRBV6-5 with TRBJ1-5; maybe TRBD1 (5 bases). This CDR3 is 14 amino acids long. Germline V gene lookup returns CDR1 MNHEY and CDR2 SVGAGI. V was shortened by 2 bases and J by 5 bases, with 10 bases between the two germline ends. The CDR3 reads CASSYGGVDQPQHF. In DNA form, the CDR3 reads TGTGCCAGCAGTTACGGGGGGGTTGATCAGCCCCAGCATTTT.

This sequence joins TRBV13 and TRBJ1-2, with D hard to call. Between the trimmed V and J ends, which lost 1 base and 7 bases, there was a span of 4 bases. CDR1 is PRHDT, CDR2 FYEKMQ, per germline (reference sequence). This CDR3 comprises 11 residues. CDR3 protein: CASSLVFGYTF. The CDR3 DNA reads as TGTGCCAGCAGCTTAGTGTTTGGCTACACCTTC.

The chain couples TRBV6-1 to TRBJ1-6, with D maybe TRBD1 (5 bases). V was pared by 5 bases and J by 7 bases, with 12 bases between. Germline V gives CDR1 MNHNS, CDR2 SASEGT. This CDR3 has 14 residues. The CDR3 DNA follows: TGTGCCAGCAGTCCCGGGACGGTGAATTCACCCCTCCACTTT. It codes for CASSPGTVNSPLHF.

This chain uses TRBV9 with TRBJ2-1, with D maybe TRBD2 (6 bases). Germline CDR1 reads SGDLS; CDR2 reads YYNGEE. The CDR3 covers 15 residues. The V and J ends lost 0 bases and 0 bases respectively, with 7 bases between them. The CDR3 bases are TGTGCCAGCAGCGTAGGGGACTCCTCCTACAATGAGCAGTTCTTC. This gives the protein CASSVGDSSYNEQFF. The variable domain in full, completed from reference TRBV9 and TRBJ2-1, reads DSGVTQTPKHLITATGQRVTLRCSPRSGDLSVYWYQQSLDQGLQFLIQYYNGEERAKGNILERFSAQQFPDLHSELNLSSLELGDSALYFCASSVGDSSYNEQFFGPGTRLTVL.

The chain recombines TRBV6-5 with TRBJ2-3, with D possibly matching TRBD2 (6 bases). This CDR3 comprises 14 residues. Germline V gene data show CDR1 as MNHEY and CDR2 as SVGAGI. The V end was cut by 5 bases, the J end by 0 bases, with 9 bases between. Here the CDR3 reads CASSKDYSTDTQYF. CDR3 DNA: TGTGCCAGCAGTAAGGACTACAGCACAGATACGCAGTATTTT.

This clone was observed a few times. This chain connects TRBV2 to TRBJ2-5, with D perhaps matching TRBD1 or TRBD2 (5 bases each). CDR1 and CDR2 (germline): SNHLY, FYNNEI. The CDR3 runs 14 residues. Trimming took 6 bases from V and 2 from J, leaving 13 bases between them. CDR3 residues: CASSRDRAQETQYF. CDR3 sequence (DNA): TGTGCCAGCAGCAGGGACCGGGCACAAGAGACCCAGTACTTC.

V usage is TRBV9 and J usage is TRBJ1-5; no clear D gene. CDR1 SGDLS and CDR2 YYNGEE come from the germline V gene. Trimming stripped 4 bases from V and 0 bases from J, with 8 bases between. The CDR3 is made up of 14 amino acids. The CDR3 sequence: CASSLGLSNQPQHF. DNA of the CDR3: TGTGCCAGCAGCCTAGGGCTTAGCAATCAGCCCCAGCATTTT.

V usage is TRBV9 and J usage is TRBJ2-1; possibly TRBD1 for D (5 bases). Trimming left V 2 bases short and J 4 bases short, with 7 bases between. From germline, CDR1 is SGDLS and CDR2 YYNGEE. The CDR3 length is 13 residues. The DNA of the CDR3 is TGTGCCAGCAGCGTCGGACATTACAATGAGCAGTTCTTC. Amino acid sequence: CASSVGHYNEQFF.